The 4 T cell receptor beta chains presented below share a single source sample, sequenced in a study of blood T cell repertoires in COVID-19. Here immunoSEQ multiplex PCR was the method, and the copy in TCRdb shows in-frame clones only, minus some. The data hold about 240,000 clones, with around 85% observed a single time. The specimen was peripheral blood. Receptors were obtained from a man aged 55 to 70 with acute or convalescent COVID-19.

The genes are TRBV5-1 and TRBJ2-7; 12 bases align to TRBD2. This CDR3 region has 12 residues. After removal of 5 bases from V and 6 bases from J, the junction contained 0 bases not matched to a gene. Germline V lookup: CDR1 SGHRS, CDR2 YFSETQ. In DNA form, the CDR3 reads TGCGCCAGCAGACTAGCGGGAGGCGAGCAGTACTTC. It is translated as CASRLAGGEQYF.

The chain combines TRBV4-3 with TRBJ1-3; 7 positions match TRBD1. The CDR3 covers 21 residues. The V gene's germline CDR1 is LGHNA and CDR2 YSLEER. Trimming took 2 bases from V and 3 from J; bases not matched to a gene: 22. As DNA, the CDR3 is TGCGCCAGCAGCCAATCAGGGACGACAGGGAAAGGGCTCTCTCGTGGAAACACCATATATTTT. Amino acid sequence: CASSQSGTTGKGLSRGNTIYF.

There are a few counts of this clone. CDR3 region: CASGFGTGFPANEKLFF. The CDR3 DNA reads TGTGCCAGCGGCTTCGGGACAGGGTTCCCGGCTAATGAAAAACTGTTTTTT. The chain has TRBV27 and TRBJ1-4, with 9 positions matching TRBD1. Trimming at V came to 8 bases and at J to 3 bases, leaving 13 bases not matched to a gene. Germline V gene lookup returns CDR1 MNHEY and CDR2 SMNVEV (reference sequence). CDR3 length: 17 amino acids.

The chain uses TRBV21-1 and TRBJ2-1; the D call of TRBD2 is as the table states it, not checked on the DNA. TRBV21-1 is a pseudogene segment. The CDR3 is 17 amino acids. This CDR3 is CASTSLAGGPSYNEQFF. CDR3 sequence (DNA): TGTGCCAGCACATCTCTAGCGGGAGGGCCCTCCTACAATGAGCAGTTCTTC.